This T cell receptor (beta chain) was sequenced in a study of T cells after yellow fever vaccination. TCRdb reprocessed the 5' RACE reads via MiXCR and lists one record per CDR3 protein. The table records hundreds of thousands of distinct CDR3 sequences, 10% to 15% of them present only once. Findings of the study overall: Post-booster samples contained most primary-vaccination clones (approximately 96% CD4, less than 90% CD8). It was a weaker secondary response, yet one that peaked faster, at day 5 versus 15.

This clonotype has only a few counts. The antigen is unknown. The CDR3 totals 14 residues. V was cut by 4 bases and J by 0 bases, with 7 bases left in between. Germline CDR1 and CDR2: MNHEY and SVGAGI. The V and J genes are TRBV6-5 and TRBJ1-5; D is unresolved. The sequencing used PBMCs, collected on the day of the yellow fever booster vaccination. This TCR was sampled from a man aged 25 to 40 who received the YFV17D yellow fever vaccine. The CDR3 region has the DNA TGTGCCAGCAGTTCGGATATTAGCAATCAGCCCCAGCATTTT. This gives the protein CASSSDISNQPQHF.